A single sample is the source of the 12 T cell receptor beta chains below, sequenced in a study of T-cell reconstitution after alpha-beta-depleted transplantation in children. Unique molecular identifiers were incorporated into the prepared TCRbeta library. TCRdb reprocessed the PCR reads via MiXCR and lists one record per CDR3 protein. The repertoire holds about 610,000 distinct CDR3 sequences, with roughly a tenth as singletons. The sample was PBMCs from the stem cell graft donor, taken from the stem cell graft. The receptors were sampled from a human donor who donated a stem cell graft to a child with acute myeloid leukemia.

The chain carries TRBV20-1 and TRBJ2-1, with 9 bases identical to TRBD1. The junction had 7 bases not matched to a gene; V was cut back by 2 bases and J by 5 bases. The CDR3 covers 15 residues. In germline, CDR1 is DFQATT, CDR2 SNEGSKA (reference sequence). The CDR3 region is CSARRWDRADNEQFF. The CDR3 DNA is TGCAGTGCTAGACGATGGGACAGGGCTGACAATGAGCAGTTCTTC.

The chain couples TRBV18 to TRBJ2-3; 9 bases agree with TRBD2. The CDR3 extends over 16 amino acids. Losses at the gene ends were 2 bases for V and 1 base for J; bases not matched to a gene: 4. The germline CDR1 and CDR2 sequences are KGHSH and LQKENI. The CDR3 region is CASSPDSGRGTDTQYF. CDR3 bases: TGTGCCAGCTCACCAGATAGCGGGAGAGGCACAGATACGCAGTATTTT. Looking up the rest from reference TRBV18 and TRBJ2-3 gives the full variable domain: NAGVMQNPRHLVRRRGQEARLRCSPMKGHSHVYWYRQLPEEGLKFMVYLQKENIIDESGMPKERFSAEFPKEGPSILRIQQVVRGDSAAYFCASSPDSGRGTDTQYFGPGTRLTVL.

This chain connects TRBV9 to TRBJ1-2; D is perhaps TRBD1 (5 bases). Germline CDR1 is SGDLS and CDR2 is YYNGEE. CDR3 size: 14 residues. Trimming stripped 0 bases from V and 7 bases from J, with 13 bases between. Here the CDR3 reads CASSVGVGGGGYTF. CDR3 nucleotides: TGTGCCAGCAGCGTAGGAGTGGGGGGAGGTGGCTACACCTTC.

This clonotype was seen a few times. The V gene is TRBV27, the J gene TRBJ1-6; D might be TRBD1 (5 bases). Germline CDR1 and CDR2: MNHEY and SMNVEV (reference sequence). Trimming pared 5 bases from V and 1 base from J, leaving 12 bases between. This CDR3 has 16 residues. The CDR3 is CASSIRGESYNSPLHF. Here the CDR3 DNA reads TGTGCCAGCAGTATTAGAGGGGAGTCCTATAATTCACCCCTCCACTTT.

This chain uses TRBV12-3 or TRBV12-4 with TRBJ1-1; TRBD1 matches at 7 bases. CDR3 length equals 15 residues. The V and J ends lost 5 bases and 2 bases, in that order; junction bases with no gene match: 8. The CDR3, as DNA: TGTGCCAGCAGTCCGATGACAGGGACCAACACTGAAGCTTTCTTT. This sequence encodes CASSPMTGTNTEAFF.

This clonotype was detected a few times. V is TRBV20-1 and J is TRBJ2-5; 8 bases line up with TRBD2. The V and J ends lost 5 bases and 4 bases, in that order; junction bases with no gene match: 12. Germline CDR1 DFQATT, CDR2 SNEGSKA (reference sequence). The CDR3 has 15 amino acids. The CDR3 loop reads CSAGLLAGPLETQYF. The CDR3 region has the DNA TGCAGTGCTGGGCTCTTAGCGGGGCCCTTAGAGACCCAGTACTTC.

A few counts support this clonotype. The junction differs from germline at one of its ends, possibly a read error. J is TRBJ2-7 and V is TRBV10-3, with 7 bases that match TRBD2. CDR1 is ENHRY, CDR2 SYGVKD, per germline. This CDR3 region has 14 residues. The CDR3 DNA follows: TGTGCCATCAGGCAACCCGCGGGGGAGATTACACCCCATTTC. It yields the protein CAIRQPAGEITPHF.

Only a few counts were recorded for this clonotype. J is TRBJ2-2 and V is TRBV4-3, with a tentative D call TRBD2 (5 bases). Germline CDR1 reads LGHNA; CDR2 reads YSLEER. V lost 2 bases, J lost 8 bases, and 12 bases lay in between. The CDR3 loop spans 14 amino acids. The CDR3 is CASSQSSRGGELFF. CDR3 nucleotides: TGCGCCAGCAGCCAATCCAGCCGAGGGGGGGAGCTGTTTTTT.

This clonotype was recorded at least ten times. The chain combines TRBV12-3 or TRBV12-4 with TRBJ2-1; no clear D. Trimming removed 2 bases at V and 6 bases at J, with 8 bases between. The CDR3 is made up of 13 amino acids. CDR3 sequence: CASSLSWVNEQFF. In nucleotides, the CDR3 is TGTGCCAGCAGTTTAAGTTGGGTCAATGAGCAGTTCTTC.

This chain uses TRBV2 with TRBJ1-2; D is unclear. Germline values: CDR1 SNHLY, CDR2 FYNNEI. V shed 8 bases and J shed 10 bases, with 17 bases lying between them. This CDR3 is built from 12 residues. CDR3 region: CASRFLNGDYTF. Written as DNA, the CDR3 is TGTGCCAGCCGCTTCCTAAATGGGGACTACACCTTC.

This clonotype was seen a few times. The chain employs TRBV7-2 and TRBJ2-1; D possibly corresponds to TRBD2 (5 bases). CDR3 length: 13 amino acids. The V end lost 3 bases, the J end lost 8 bases, and 11 bases lay between the germline ends. Germline loops: CDR1 SGHTA, CDR2 FQGNSA. The CDR3 loop is CASSLVLAHEQFF. In DNA, the CDR3 is TGTGCCAGCAGCTTGGTTCTAGCCCATGAGCAGTTCTTC.

This clonotype appeared many times. The J gene is TRBJ2-1, the V gene TRBV6-2 or TRBV6-3, with D possibly matching TRBD1 (6 bases). Germline-derived CDR1 and CDR2 are MNHEY and SVGEGT. The V end lost 0 bases, the J end lost 7 bases, and 10 bases lay between the germline ends. This CDR3 region has 14 residues. The CDR3 region is CASSYSYRVNEQFF. CDR3 bases: TGTGCCAGCAGTTACTCTTACAGGGTTAATGAGCAGTTCTTC.